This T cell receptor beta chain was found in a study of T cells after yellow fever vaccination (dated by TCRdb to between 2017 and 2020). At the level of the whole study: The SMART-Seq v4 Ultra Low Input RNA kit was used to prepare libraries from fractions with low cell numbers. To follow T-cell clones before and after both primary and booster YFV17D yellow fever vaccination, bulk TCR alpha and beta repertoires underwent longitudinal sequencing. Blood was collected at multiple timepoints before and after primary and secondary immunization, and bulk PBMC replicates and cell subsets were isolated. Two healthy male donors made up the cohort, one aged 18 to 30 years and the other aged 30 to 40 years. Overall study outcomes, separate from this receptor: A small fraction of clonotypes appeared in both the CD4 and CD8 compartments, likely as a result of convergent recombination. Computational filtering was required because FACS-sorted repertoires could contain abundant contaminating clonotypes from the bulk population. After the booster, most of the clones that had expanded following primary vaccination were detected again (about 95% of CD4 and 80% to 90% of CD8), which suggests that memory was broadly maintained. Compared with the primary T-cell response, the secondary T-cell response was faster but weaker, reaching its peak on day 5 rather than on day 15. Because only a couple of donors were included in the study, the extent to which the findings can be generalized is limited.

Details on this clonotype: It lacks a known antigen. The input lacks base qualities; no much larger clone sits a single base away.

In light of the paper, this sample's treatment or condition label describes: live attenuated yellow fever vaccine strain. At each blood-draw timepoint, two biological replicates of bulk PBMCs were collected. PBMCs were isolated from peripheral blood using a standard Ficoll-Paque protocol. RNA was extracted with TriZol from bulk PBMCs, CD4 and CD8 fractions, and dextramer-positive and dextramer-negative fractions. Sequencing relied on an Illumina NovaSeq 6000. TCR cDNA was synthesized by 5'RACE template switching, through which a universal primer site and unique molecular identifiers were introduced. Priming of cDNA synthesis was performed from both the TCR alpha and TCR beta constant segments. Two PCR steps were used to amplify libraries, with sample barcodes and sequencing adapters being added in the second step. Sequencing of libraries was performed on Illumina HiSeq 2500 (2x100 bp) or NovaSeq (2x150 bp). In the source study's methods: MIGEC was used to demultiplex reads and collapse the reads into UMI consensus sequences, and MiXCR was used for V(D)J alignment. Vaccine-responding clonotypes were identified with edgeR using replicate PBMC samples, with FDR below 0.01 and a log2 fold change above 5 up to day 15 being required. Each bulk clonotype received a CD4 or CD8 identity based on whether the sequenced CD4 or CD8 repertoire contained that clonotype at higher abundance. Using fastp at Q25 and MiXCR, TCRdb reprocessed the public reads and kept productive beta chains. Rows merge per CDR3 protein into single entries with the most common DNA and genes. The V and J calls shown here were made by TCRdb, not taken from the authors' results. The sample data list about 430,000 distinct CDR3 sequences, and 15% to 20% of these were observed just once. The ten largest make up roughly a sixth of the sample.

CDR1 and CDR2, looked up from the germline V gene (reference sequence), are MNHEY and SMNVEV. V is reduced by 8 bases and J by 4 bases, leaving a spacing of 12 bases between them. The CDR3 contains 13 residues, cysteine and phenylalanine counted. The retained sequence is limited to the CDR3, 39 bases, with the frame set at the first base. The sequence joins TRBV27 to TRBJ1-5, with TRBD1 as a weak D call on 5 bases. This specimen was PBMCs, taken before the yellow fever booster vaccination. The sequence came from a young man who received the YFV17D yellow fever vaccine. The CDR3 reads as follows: CASRLWGNQPQHF. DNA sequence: TGTGCCAGCCGCTTATGGGGGAATCAGCCCCAGCATTTT.